This note documents a single T cell receptor (beta chain) sequence. Its specificity is unknown. These data are taken from a study of blood T cells in healthy people across ages. Study conclusions and caveats: The unsorted PBMCs prevented any conclusive comparison of naive versus antigen-experienced cells. CMV status of donors was not determined, possibly confounding expanded clonotype changes.

The second PCR ran roughly 7 to 11 cycles with a sample-barcoded 5' primer and J-beta primers. TCRdb independently ran MiXCR on the 5' RACE reads; one entry per CDR3 protein. There are roughly 550,000 distinct CDR3 sequences in the sample; 24% occur only once, and around 10% lies in the top ten. These data were likewise used in another study, on T cells of mothers and their children.

Material: blood. This receptor was identified in a boy younger than 18 in good health.

CDR3 nucleotides: TGTGCCAGCAGCGTAGCTGCGGAGATCCAAGAGACCCAGTACTTC. It encodes CASSVAAEIQETQYF. V usage is TRBV9 and J usage is TRBJ2-5; no clear D gene. This CDR3 is 15 amino acids long. V lost 0 bases, J lost 1 base, and 10 bases lay in between. Germline assignment: CDR1 SGDLS and CDR2 YYNGEE. Complete variable domain (other parts from reference TRBV9 and TRBJ2-5): DSGVTQTPKHLITATGQRVTLRCSPRSGDLSVYWYQQSLDQGLQFLIQYYNGEERAKGNILERFSAQQFPDLHSELNLSSLELGDSALYFCASSVAAEIQETQYFGPGTRLLVL.